The 20 T cell receptor beta chains listed next were all sequenced from one sample in a study of beta chain features in type 1 diabetes. Study-wide results and limits: All four CD4+ subsets of Type 1 diabetes patients contained TCRB CDR3s that were moderately but significantly shorter.

The authors reverse transcribed all of the isolated RNA, so sequencing captured expressed TCRB transcripts. Assay: immunoSEQ multiplex PCR; the TCRdb copy retains only in-frame clones and omits some. Altogether some 250,000 clones are present, around 13% being singletons, with the ten largest covering 0.019%. These receptors lack a known antigen. The specimen sequenced was naive CD4+ T cells from blood. These receptors were collected from a man between 25 and 39 years old with type 1 diabetes.

This chain joins TRBV9 and TRBJ2-3, with D tentatively TRBD2 (6 bases). V was pared by 7 bases and J by 0 bases, with 9 bases between. The length of the CDR3 is 13 residues. CDR1 is SGDLS, CDR2 YYNGEE, per germline. For the CDR3, the DNA is TGTGCCAGCGGGGCGGGGAGCACAGATACGCAGTATTTT. It specifies CASGAGSTDTQYF.

This clone was observed a few times. Other nucleotide sequences from this sample produce the same CDR3. The V call is TRBV7-9, the J call TRBJ2-5, with 7 nucleotides matching TRBD1. With 5 bases clipped from V and 5 bases from J, the junction kept 5 bases outside the gene matches. This CDR3 spans 13 amino acids. CDR1 SEHNR and CDR2 FQNEAQ come from the germline V gene (reference sequence). The CDR3 coding sequence is TGTGCCAGCAGCCTAGACAGGGCTGAGACCCAGTACTTC. Translating gives CASSLDRAETQYF.

The table lists this clone with a few counts. The CDR3 nucleotides read TGTGCCTGGAGTGATGGGGCCTTGAATCAGCCCCAGCATTTT. This gives the protein CAWSDGALNQPQHF. This chain connects TRBV30 to TRBJ1-5; TRBD1 is a possible D gene (5 bases). Trimming took off 1 base at V and 4 bases at J, with 11 bases between the two ends. The length of the CDR3 is 14 residues. Germline V CDR1 and CDR2: GTSNPN, SVGIG (reference sequence).

A word on this clone: Here the CDR3 omits its conserved ending phenylalanine or tryptophan, so a read error is the likely source. The DNA is omitted, as the CDR3 cannot be located on it reliably, and the CDR3 follows TCRdb's listing. V and J are TRBV9 and TRBJ1-5; the tabulated D call, TRBD1, remains unverified against the DNA. The germline V gene has CDR1 SGDLS and CDR2 YYNGEE. Including both end residues, the CDR3 is 16 amino acids long. The CDR3 sequence is CASSVKHMTGTEFLRL.

This clone was observed a few times. Here the CDR3 reads CATSRDRRRLAGTEAFF. As DNA, the CDR3 is TGTGCCACCAGCAGAGATCGTAGGAGGCTAGCGGGGACTGAAGCTTTCTTT. The V and J genes are TRBV15 and TRBJ1-1; D is unclear. Germline V gives CDR1 LNHNV, CDR2 YYDKDF (reference sequence). V shed 0 bases and J shed 5 bases, with 19 bases lying between them. The CDR3 has 17 residues.

This clone was observed a handful of times. This chain uses TRBV2 with TRBJ2-5, with D perhaps matching TRBD1 (7 bases). CDR3 length: 14 amino acids. Trimming cost V 11 bases and J 5 bases, with 21 bases left between them. CDR1 is SNHLY and CDR2 is FYNNEI in the germline V gene. In DNA, the CDR3 is TGTGCCGGTGACGGGGGACAGAGGGCCGAGACCCAGTACTTC. Translation: CAGDGGQRAETQYF.

This clone was counted between two and nine times. J is TRBJ2-1 and V is TRBV2; 7 positions agree with TRBD2. The CDR3 has 14 amino acids. CDR1 and CDR2 (germline): SNHLY, FYNNEI. V dropped 6 bases and J dropped 7; count of bases not matched to a gene: 9. The CDR3 nucleotides are TGTGCCAGCAGGACCTTACTAGCGACGAATGAGCAGTTCTTC. This codes for CASRTLLATNEQFF.

This chain joins TRBV19 and TRBJ2-3, with D possibly TRBD1 on 5 matching bases. The ends were cut back, 3 bases at V and 2 bases at J, with 15 bases in the middle. CDR3 length: 16 residues. Germline V gives CDR1 LNHDA, CDR2 SQIVND (reference sequence). The CDR3 region is CASSMVPRGNTDTQYF. CDR3 bases: TGTGCCAGTAGTATGGTCCCTAGGGGAAACACAGATACGCAGTATTTT. The complete variable domain, with remaining parts taken from reference TRBV19 and TRBJ2-3, reads DGGITQSPKYLFRKEGQNVTLSCEQNLNHDAMYWYRQDPGQGLRLIYYSQIVNDFQKGDIAEGYSVSREKKESFPLTVTSAQKNPTAFYLCASSMVPRGNTDTQYFGPGTRLTVL.

This clone was picked up a small number of times. The rearrangement uses TRBV5-1 and TRBJ2-4; 8 bases fit TRBD1. Germline assignment: CDR1 SGHRS and CDR2 YFSETQ. J lost 8 bases, V lost 4 bases, and 8 bases had no gene match. This CDR3 has 14 amino acids. The CDR3 coding sequence is TGCGCCAGCAGCCCAGGGGGCATTATGGACATTCAGTACTTC. Its translation is CASSPGGIMDIQYF.

This clone occurred a few times. CDR3 nucleotides: TGCAGCGTTGGGGAACCAGGGGGATATGGCTACACCTTC. This encodes CSVGEPGGYGYTF. The chain recombines TRBV29-1 with TRBJ1-2; 7 nucleotides line up with TRBD1. This CDR3 has 13 residues. Per the germline V gene, CDR1 is SQVTM and CDR2 is ANQGSEA. The ends lost 4 bases at V and 5 bases at J; junction bases unmatched: 7.

This chain connects TRBV28 to TRBJ1-1, with D maybe TRBD1 (6 bases). There are 14 residues in the CDR3. In germline, CDR1 is MDHEN, CDR2 SYDVKM. V was clipped by 10 bases and J by 6 bases, with 21 bases between them. The chain's CDR3 is CATGDKRGYAEAFF. The CDR3 bases are TGTGCCACTGGGGACAAGAGAGGCTACGCTGAAGCTTTCTTT.

This clone was picked up a small number of times. The J gene is TRBJ1-2, the V gene TRBV6-5; D is possibly TRBD1 (6 bases). Germline V gene data show CDR1 as MNHEY and CDR2 as SVGAGI. CDR3 length: 15 residues. V lost 3 bases to trimming and J lost 0 bases, with 11 bases between them. The CDR3 loop reads CASSYTGKSNYGYTF. The CDR3 nucleotides read TGTGCCAGCAGTTATACAGGGAAATCTAACTATGGCTACACCTTC.

This clone was seen only a few times. The chain joins TRBV5-4 to TRBJ2-7, with 7 bases lining up with TRBD2. The CDR3 length is 15 residues. J was trimmed by 4 bases and V by 4 bases; bases with no gene match: 11. Germline loops: CDR1 SGHNT, CDR2 YYREEE (reference sequence). The chain's CDR3 is CASSRAGEWGYEQYF. Here the CDR3 DNA reads TGTGCCAGCAGCCGCGCGGGGGAGTGGGGTTACGAGCAGTACTTC.

This clone appeared a few times. Additional DNA sequences in this sample encode the identical CDR3. The rearrangement joins TRBV29-1 to TRBJ2-5; TRBD2 might be the D (7 bases). The CDR3 runs to 12 residues. Germline assignment: CDR1 SQVTM and CDR2 ANQGSEA. The V and J ends lost 7 bases and 4 bases respectively, with 13 bases between them. As DNA, the CDR3 is TGCAGCGGGAGGGGGGGCGGAGAGACCCAGTACTTC. This codes for CSGRGGGETQYF.

The chain couples TRBV10-3 to TRBJ1-2; D is unclear. This CDR3 is built from 15 residues. With 10 bases removed from V and 1 base from J, the gap between germline ends came to 19 bases. CDR1 is ENHRY and CDR2 is SYGVKD in the germline V gene. The CDR3 reads CATIPNDGYNYGYTF. The CDR3 nucleotides read TGTGCCACCATACCCAACGACGGGTATAACTATGGCTACACCTTC.

The table lists this clone with a few counts. The J gene is TRBJ1-1, the V gene TRBV29-1, with 10 bases fitting TRBD1. This CDR3 has 13 residues. Per the germline V gene, CDR1 is SQVTM and CDR2 is ANQGSEA. The trim removed 3 bases at V and 4 bases at J, leaving 2 bases unmatched. CDR3 sequence: CSVDWTGGTEAFF. As DNA, the CDR3 is TGCAGCGTTGACTGGACAGGGGGCACTGAAGCTTTCTTT. Together with reference TRBV29-1 and TRBJ1-1, the CDR3 gives the full variable domain: SAVISQKPSRDICQRGTSLTIQCQVDSQVTMMFWYRQQPGQSLTLIATANQGSEATYESGFVIDKFPISRPNLTFSTLTVSNMSPEDSSIYLCSVDWTGGTEAFFGQGTRLTVV.

The DNA of the CDR3 is TGCGCCAGCAGCAACGGGGACGGGACATCGTACGAGCAGTACTTC. Amino acid sequence: CASSNGDGTSYEQYF. The chain employs TRBV5-1 and TRBJ2-7, with D possibly being TRBD1 (6 bases). The V gene lost 4 bases and the J gene lost 4 bases, with 18 bases spanning the gap. The CDR3 loop spans 15 amino acids. Germline values: CDR1 SGHRS, CDR2 YFSETQ. Complete variable domain (other parts from reference TRBV5-1 and TRBJ2-7): KAGVTQTPRYLIKTRGQQVTLSCSPISGHRSVSWYQQTPGQGLQFLFEYFSETQRNKGNFPGRFSGRQFSNSRSEMNVSTLELGDSALYLCASSNGDGTSYEQYFGPGTRLTVT.

The rearrangement links TRBV18 to TRBJ1-5; TRBD1 matches at 7 bases. V shed 4 bases and J 5 bases; nucleotides not matched to a gene: 5. This CDR3 comprises 14 residues. Germline CDR1 is KGHSH and CDR2 is LQKENI. CDR3 bases: TGTGCCAGCTCACAACAGGGGCCCGATCAGCCCCAGCATTTT. Translating gives CASSQQGPDQPQHF. Drawing the rest from reference TRBV18 and TRBJ1-5, the complete variable domain is NAGVMQNPRHLVRRRGQEARLRCSPMKGHSHVYWYRQLPEEGLKFMVYLQKENIIDESGMPKERFSAEFPKEGPSILRIQQVVRGDSAAYFCASSQQGPDQPQHFGDGTRLSIL.

The V gene is TRBV2, the J gene TRBJ2-5; D is undetermined. Germline loops: CDR1 SNHLY, CDR2 FYNNEI. This CDR3 is 11 amino acids long. Trimming shortened V by 5 bases and J by 5 bases, and 6 bases separated the two germline ends. CDR3 amino acids: CASSLSETQYF. Here the CDR3 DNA reads TGTGCCAGCAGTTTGTCGGAGACCCAGTACTTC.

This clone was counted between two and nine times. The chain couples TRBV11-2 to TRBJ2-7; TRBD1 agrees at 9 bases. The V segment lost 0 bases and the J segment 4 bases; nucleotides outside the gene matches: 7. CDR3 length: 16 amino acids. Germline V gene data show CDR1 as SGHAT and CDR2 as FQNNGV. The CDR3 loop reads CASSLDGDREQYEQYF. The DNA for the CDR3 is TGTGCCAGCAGCTTAGATGGGGACAGGGAACAATACGAGCAGTACTTC.